Each of the 31 T cell receptor beta chains below was sequenced from the same sample in a study of graft-versus-host responses after intestinal transplantation. For these receptors, no antigen is known. Profiling relied on immunoSEQ multiplex PCR, and the TCRdb table lists in-frame clones only, not all of them. This table holds about 50,000 clones, around nine tenths found once. The source material was unstimulated CD4+ T cells sorted from spleen or lymph node cells, sampled before transplant. The receptors originated from a human donor who was the organ donor for an intestinal transplant.

The CDR3 sequence is CAWSVLNEQFF. The CDR3 region has the DNA TGTGCCTGGAGTGTCCTGAATGAGCAGTTCTTC. This chain connects TRBV30 to TRBJ2-1; no definite D call. The CDR3 length is 11 residues. Trimming stripped 0 bases from V and 7 bases from J, with 4 bases between. Germline-derived CDR1 and CDR2 are GTSNPN and SVGIG (reference sequence).

This clone showed up just a few times. V and J are TRBV6-5 and TRBJ1-1; D possibly corresponds to TRBD1 (5 bases). This CDR3 has 14 residues. The germline CDR1 and CDR2 sequences are MNHEY and SVGAGI. Trimming removed 4 bases from V and 5 bases from J, with 14 bases in between. CDR3 bases: TGTGCCAGCAGTTCCCGGGGGGGGGTTACTGAAGCTTTCTTT. Amino acids: CASSSRGGVTEAFF.

CDR3 loop: CASSQVPGSNYGYTF. CDR3 in DNA: TGCGCCAGCAGCCAAGTCCCGGGATCTAACTATGGCTACACCTTC. The chain employs TRBV4-1 and TRBJ1-2; no definite D call. Germline V gene data show CDR1 as MGHRA and CDR2 as YSYEKL. Deletions cut 1 base from V and 0 bases from J, with 9 bases between. The CDR3 is made up of 15 amino acids.

The table lists this clone with a few counts. The rearrangement uses TRBV4-3 and TRBJ1-2; tentative D call: TRBD1 (5 bases). V lost 0 bases, J lost 5 bases, and 7 bases lay in between. The CDR3 consists of 13 residues. In germline, CDR1 is LGHNA, CDR2 YSLEER. CDR3 loop: CASSQDQGYGYTF. The CDR3 coding sequence is TGCGCCAGCAGCCAAGATCAGGGTTATGGCTACACCTTC.

The CDR3 sequence: CASTPGYNEQFF. CDR3 sequence (DNA): TGTGCCAGCACACCTGGCTACAATGAGCAGTTCTTC. V gene TRBV6-1 combines with J gene TRBJ2-1; D ambiguous. Trimming stripped 7 bases from V and 3 bases from J, with 7 bases between. Germline V lookup: CDR1 MNHNS, CDR2 SASEGT. This CDR3 spans 12 amino acids.

This clone was counted a few times. V is TRBV5-4 and J is TRBJ2-3, with D unresolved. V was cut by 6 bases and J by 7 bases, with 27 bases left in between. This CDR3 comprises 17 residues. CDR1 SGHNT and CDR2 YYREEE come from the germline V gene (reference sequence). CDR3 protein: CASKPSPLLAHQNTQYF. CDR3 coding DNA: TGTGCCAGCAAACCGAGCCCTCTTTTGGCCCACCAGAATACGCAGTATTTT.

The chain links TRBV11-2 to TRBJ1-4; D perhaps matches TRBD1 (6 bases). From germline, CDR1 is SGHAT and CDR2 FQNNGV. CDR3 length: 13 amino acids. Trimming removed 3 bases from V and 7 bases from J, with 9 bases in between. The CDR3 DNA is TGTGCCAGCAGCTTGGACAGCGTTGAAAAACTGTTTTTT. Its protein is CASSLDSVEKLFF. The full variable domain, its missing parts supplied by reference TRBV11-2 and TRBJ1-4, is EAGVAQSPRYKIIEKRQSVAFWCNPISGHATLYWYQQILGQGPKLLIQFQNNGVVDDSQLPKDRFSAERLKGVDSTLKIQPAKLEDSAVYLCASSLDSVEKLFFGSGTQLSVL.

The rearrangement uses TRBV29-1 and TRBJ2-5, with 8 bases fitting TRBD1. CDR3 size: 14 residues. Trimming took 3 bases from V and 5 from J; bases not matched to a gene: 8. The germline gives CDR1 SQVTM, CDR2 ANQGSEA. The DNA of the CDR3 is TGCAGCGTTGAGAGGGCAGGGGGCATGGAGACCCAGTACTTC. Translated: CSVERAGGMETQYF.

This rearrangement joins TRBV7-9 to TRBJ2-7; TRBD2 is a possible D gene (7 bases). The CDR3 contains 14 residues. The germline gives CDR1 SEHNR, CDR2 FQNEAQ (reference sequence). With 2 bases removed from V and 5 bases from J, the gap between germline ends came to 13 bases. In DNA, the CDR3 is TGTGCCAGCAGCTTAAAGGGGGGGAACGACGAGCAGTACTTC. Protein: CASSLKGGNDEQYF.

The chain is built from TRBV5-1 and TRBJ1-3; D is unclear. The CDR3 consists of 13 residues. The V gene lost 0 bases and the J gene lost 4 bases, with 5 bases spanning the gap. Germline CDR1 reads SGHRS; CDR2 reads YFSETQ. The CDR3 coding sequence is TGCGCCAGCAGCTTGGTCGGGGGAAACACCATATATTTT. The encoded protein is CASSLVGGNTIYF.

V is TRBV9 and J is TRBJ2-1, with TRBD2 matching over 12 bases. Looked up from germline, CDR1 is SGDLS and CDR2 is YYNGEE. The J segment lost 7 bases and the V segment lost 3 bases, leaving 2 bases of the junction unmatched. The CDR3 extends over 14 amino acids. The CDR3 is CASSGTSGMNEQFF. CDR3 sequence (DNA): TGTGCCAGCAGCGGGACTAGCGGGATGAATGAGCAGTTCTTC.

V and J are TRBV7-2 and TRBJ2-3, with D possibly being TRBD2 (5 bases). Trimming removed 5 bases from V and 5 bases from J, with 11 bases in between. CDR3 length equals 13 residues. The germline V gene encodes CDR1 SGHTA and CDR2 FQGNSA. The CDR3 DNA reads TGTGCCAGCAGCATCGGGATTGGAGATACGCAGTATTTT. This sequence encodes CASSIGIGDTQYF.

CDR3 coding DNA: TGTGCCAGCATTTCAGGCAGGGGAGCCTACGAGCAGTACTTC. Protein sequence: CASISGRGAYEQYF. The rearrangement joins TRBV2 to TRBJ2-7; TRBD1 might be the D (6 bases). V dropped 7 bases and J dropped 2 bases, with 15 bases sitting between them. This CDR3 comprises 14 residues. Germline V gene sequence: CDR1 SNHLY, CDR2 FYNNEI.

The rearrangement joins TRBV2 to TRBJ2-7; 8 bases align to TRBD1. Per the germline V gene, CDR1 is SNHLY and CDR2 is FYNNEI. There are 14 residues in the CDR3. V was pared by 4 bases and J by 2 bases, with 4 bases of the junction left unmatched. This chain's CDR3 is CASSADRVAYEQYF. The CDR3 nucleotides are TGTGCCAGCAGTGCGGACAGGGTTGCCTACGAGCAGTACTTC.

This clone came up a few times. The gene calls are TRBV19 and TRBJ1-3; D not resolved. This CDR3 contains 15 residues. Germline-derived CDR1 and CDR2 are LNHDA and SQIVND (reference sequence). The V and J ends lost 4 bases and 1 base respectively, with 11 bases between them. The CDR3 DNA follows: TGTGCCAGTAGTACCCTGTGGGAGTCTGGAAACACCATATATTTT. Translated, it gives CASSTLWESGNTIYF.

The chain couples TRBV4-2 to TRBJ2-7; TRBD1 matches 12 bases. Trimming took 0 bases from V and 2 from J; bases not matched to a gene: 2. The CDR3 extends over 16 amino acids. The germline CDR1 and CDR2 sequences are LGHNA and YNFKEQ. The CDR3 DNA reads TGTGCCAGCAGCCAAGATGGGACAGGGGGCGCCTACGAGCAGTACTTC. Residues: CASSQDGTGGAYEQYF.

This clone was detected once. The chain carries TRBV28 and TRBJ2-3, with D possibly matching TRBD1 (5 bases). The CDR3 has 16 amino acids. V was clipped by 5 bases and J by 2 bases, with 17 bases between them. Germline loops: CDR1 MDHEN, CDR2 SYDVKM. This CDR3 reads CASSILQGWDTDTQYF. The CDR3 DNA is TGTGCCAGCAGTATACTCCAGGGCTGGGACACAGATACGCAGTATTTT.

This rearrangement joins TRBV5-6 to TRBJ2-7; D is unclear. The CDR3 runs to 12 residues. CDR1 is SGHDT, CDR2 YYEEEE, per germline. The germline V and J ends were trimmed by 3 bases and 0 bases, with 4 bases remaining between them. For the CDR3, the DNA is TGTGCCAGCAGCTCGTTCTCCTACGAGCAGTACTTC. Residues: CASSSFSYEQYF.

J is TRBJ2-3 and V is TRBV7-2; 11 bases match TRBD2. Per germline, CDR1 SGHTA and CDR2 FQGNSA. This CDR3 contains 17 residues. The V segment lost 1 base and the J segment 5 bases; nucleotides outside the gene matches: 8. CDR3 in DNA: TGTGCCAGCAGCTTAGGGGTTAGCGGGAGGGCCGGAGATACGCAGTATTTT. Its protein product is CASSLGVSGRAGDTQYF.

J is TRBJ2-6 and V is TRBV2; no firm D call. CDR1 SNHLY and CDR2 FYNNEI come from the germline V gene. This CDR3 spans 19 amino acids. Trimming stripped 5 bases from V and 5 bases from J, with 25 bases between. The CDR3: CASSNAFYPIQSRANVLTF. In nucleotides, the CDR3 is TGTGCCAGCAGTAACGCATTTTACCCGATACAAAGTCGGGCCAACGTCCTGACTTTC.

This clone was counted between two and nine times. V usage is TRBV28 and J usage is TRBJ1-3; maybe TRBD1 (6 bases). Trimming removed 6 bases at V and 8 bases at J, with 23 bases between. The germline V gene has CDR1 MDHEN and CDR2 SYDVKM. This CDR3 is built from 16 residues. The chain's CDR3 is CASRPSAGQTSDTIYF. The CDR3 DNA reads TGTGCCAGCAGACCCTCGGCGGGACAAACCTCGGACACCATATATTTT.

The chain is built from TRBV5-1 and TRBJ2-5, with a tentative D call TRBD2 (5 bases). Trimming removed 3 bases at V and 1 base at J, with 13 bases between. The CDR3 runs 15 residues. The germline CDR1 and CDR2 sequences are SGHRS and YFSETQ. CDR3 nucleotides: TGCGCCAGCAGCTGGGGTCCAGCGGTCCAAGAGACCCAGTACTTC. Protein product: CASSWGPAVQETQYF.

This clone occurred once. This chain uses TRBV11-2 with TRBJ2-7, with D tentatively TRBD1 (6 bases). Trimming pared 1 base from V and 2 bases from J, leaving 12 bases between. CDR1 SGHAT and CDR2 FQNNGV come from the germline V gene. The CDR3 covers 15 residues. The CDR3: CASSLALGQTYEQYF. The CDR3 coding sequence is TGTGCCAGCAGCTTAGCCCTCGGACAGACCTACGAGCAGTACTTC.

V is TRBV5-1 and J is TRBJ2-7, with D perhaps TRBD2 (5 bases). This CDR3 contains 14 residues. The germline CDR1 and CDR2 sequences are SGHRS and YFSETQ. Trimming stripped 2 bases from V and 0 bases from J, with 9 bases between. CDR3 bases: TGCGCCAGCAGCTTAGCGGAAAGCTCCTACGAGCAGTACTTC. Encoded protein: CASSLAESSYEQYF.

DNA of the CDR3: TGTGCCAGCAGCGCACATAACACTGAAGCTTTCTTT. This gives the protein CASSAHNTEAFF. J is TRBJ1-1 and V is TRBV9; D ambiguous. The CDR3 runs 12 residues. Looked up from germline, CDR1 is SGDLS and CDR2 is YYNGEE. The germline V and J ends were trimmed by 3 bases and 2 bases, with 5 bases remaining between them. Drawing the rest from reference TRBV9 and TRBJ1-1, the complete variable domain is DSGVTQTPKHLITATGQRVTLRCSPRSGDLSVYWYQQSLDQGLQFLIQYYNGEERAKGNILERFSAQQFPDLHSELNLSSLELGDSALYFCASSAHNTEAFFGQGTRLTVV.

V usage is TRBV7-2 and J usage is TRBJ2-3; D is possibly TRBD1 or TRBD2 (5 bases each). Deletions cut 6 bases from V and 0 bases from J, with 10 bases between. In germline, CDR1 is SGHTA, CDR2 FQGNSA. The CDR3 covers 14 residues. CDR3 coding DNA: TGTGCCAGCAGTAGGGACCCTAGCACAGATACGCAGTATTTT. Encoded protein: CASSRDPSTDTQYF.

The gene calls are TRBV4-1 and TRBJ2-1, with D hard to call. CDR1 MGHRA and CDR2 YSYEKL come from the germline V gene. Trimming stripped 2 bases from V and 4 bases from J, with 18 bases between. The CDR3 covers 17 residues. The CDR3 coding sequence is TGCGCCAGCAGCCAAAGTTACATGCGCGGCCCATACAATGAGCAGTTCTTC. It codes for CASSQSYMRGPYNEQFF.

The chain joins TRBV6-6 to TRBJ1-4; 7 nucleotides align to TRBD1. This CDR3 spans 12 amino acids. Germline V gene lookup returns CDR1 MNHNY and CDR2 SVGAGI (reference sequence). The ends lost 7 bases at V and 8 bases at J; junction bases unmatched: 4. This CDR3 is CASTTGAEKLFF. The CDR3 bases are TGTGCCAGCACTACAGGGGCCGAAAAACTGTTTTTT.

The CDR3 spells CASSQQGSYEQYF. The CDR3 DNA reads as TGTGCCAGCAGCCAACAGGGGAGCTACGAGCAGTACTTC. V is TRBV14 and J is TRBJ2-7; a possible D gene is TRBD1 (6 bases). This CDR3 is 13 amino acids long. CDR1 is SGHDN, CDR2 FVKESK, per germline. The V gene lost 2 bases and the J gene lost 3 bases, with 8 bases spanning the gap.

Comments on this clone: A junction end diverges from the germline sequence, so it may reflect a read error. This chain connects TRBV28 to TRBJ1-5, with D possibly TRBD1 on 5 matching bases. The CDR3 sequence is 14 residues long. Germline CDR1 is MDHEN and CDR2 is SYDVKM. CDR3 DNA: TGTGTCAGCAGTTTGGGGGGGAGCAATCAGCCCCAGCATTTT. Translation: CVSSLGGSNQPQHF. The full variable domain, with the rest looked up from reference TRBV28 and TRBJ1-5, is DVKVTQSSRYLVKRTGEKVFLECVQDMDHENMFWYRQDPGLGLRLIYFSYDVKMKEKGDIPEGYSVSREKKERFSLILESASTNQTSMYLCVSSLGGSNQPQHFGDGTRLSIL.

The chain uses TRBV5-4 and TRBJ1-1; D uncertain. Germline V gives CDR1 SGHNT, CDR2 YYREEE (reference sequence). Trimming pared 4 bases from V and 4 bases from J, leaving 8 bases between. This CDR3 comprises 12 residues. The DNA for the CDR3 is TGTGCCAGCAGCGAGGCGAGCACTGAAGCTTTCTTT. Protein: CASSEASTEAFF.